The 14 T cell receptor beta chains reported below all come from one sample, sequenced in a study of blood T cell repertoires in COVID-19. Profiled with immunoSEQ multiplex PCR; TCRdb holds only in-frame clones, not every one. The repertoire has 250,000 to 350,000 clones, more than 80% of them found once; the top ten carry 6% to 8%. What was sequenced was peripheral blood. The receptors derive from a woman in her 50s with COVID-19, enrolled during active disease.

This clone was counted only a few times. The rearrangement uses TRBV5-8 and TRBJ1-5; D remains ambiguous. Germline V gives CDR1 SGHTS, CDR2 YDEGEE. The CDR3 has 15 amino acids. V lost 0 bases and J lost 1, with 8 bases in between. CDR3 nucleotide sequence: TGTGCCAGCAGCTTGGAACCGGGGAGCAATCAGCCCCAGCATTTT. Amino acid sequence: CASSLEPGSNQPQHF.

The chain couples TRBV27 to TRBJ1-1; D not certain. CDR3 length: 14 residues. The V end was cut by 0 bases, the J end by 6 bases, with 11 bases between. Germline assignment: CDR1 MNHEY and CDR2 SMNVEV (reference sequence). The CDR3 reads CASSLSVDNAEAFF. CDR3 DNA sequence: TGTGCCAGCAGTTTATCGGTTGACAATGCTGAAGCTTTCTTT.

This chain connects TRBV19 to TRBJ2-7, with D perhaps TRBD2 (5 bases). The CDR3 is 14 residues long. Germline values: CDR1 LNHDA, CDR2 SQIVND (reference sequence). V lost 8 bases to trimming and J lost 3 bases, with 17 bases between them. The CDR3: CASSLRDPLYEQYF. The CDR3 nucleotides are TGTGCCAGTTCCCTTCGGGATCCTCTCTACGAGCAGTACTTC.

The rearrangement uses TRBV4-3 and TRBJ2-7; D not resolved. Per the germline V gene, CDR1 is LGHNA and CDR2 is YSLEER. The CDR3 length is 14 residues. Trimming took off 3 bases at V and 0 bases at J, with 9 bases between the two ends. CDR3 residues: CASSQQRHSYEQYF. In nucleotides, the CDR3 is TGCGCCAGCAGCCAGCAGAGGCACTCCTACGAGCAGTACTTC.

The chain combines TRBV19 with TRBJ2-7, with D perhaps TRBD2 (6 bases). Trimming took 5 bases from V and 0 from J, leaving 14 bases between them. CDR1 is LNHDA, CDR2 SQIVND, per germline (reference sequence). This CDR3 is built from 15 residues. For the CDR3, the DNA is TGTGCCAGTAGTCCCGGGACTTCAAGCTCCTACGAGCAGTACTTC. It encodes CASSPGTSSSYEQYF.

In its sample, this clone was seen once. The chain has TRBV18 and TRBJ2-4; 11 positions match TRBD1. Losses at the gene ends were 4 bases for V and 0 bases for J; bases not matched to a gene: 11. The germline V gene has CDR1 KGHSH and CDR2 LQKENI. The CDR3 has 19 residues. The CDR3 loop reads CASSLPGTGGTLAKNIQYF. For the CDR3, the DNA is TGTGCCAGCTCACTTCCCGGGACAGGGGGGACCCTAGCCAAAAACATTCAGTACTTC. The whole variable domain, filled in from reference TRBV18 and TRBJ2-4, reads NAGVMQNPRHLVRRRGQEARLRCSPMKGHSHVYWYRQLPEEGLKFMVYLQKENIIDESGMPKERFSAEFPKEGPSILRIQQVVRGDSAAYFCASSLPGTGGTLAKNIQYFGAGTRLSVL.

This clone was seen only a few times. This chain uses TRBV19 with TRBJ1-2, with D maybe TRBD1 (5 bases). V was shortened by 7 bases and J by 4 bases, with 19 bases between the two germline ends. This CDR3 contains 15 residues. Per the germline V gene, CDR1 is LNHDA and CDR2 is SQIVND (reference sequence). The CDR3 coding sequence is TGTGCCAGTACCCCATTCGTGGGGCAGATCTATGGCTACACCTTC. Amino acid sequence: CASTPFVGQIYGYTF.

This rearrangement joins TRBV29-1 to TRBJ2-1; 9 bases are a match to TRBD1. Germline V gives CDR1 SQVTM, CDR2 ANQGSEA. V lost 5 bases, J lost 2 bases, and 4 bases stayed unmatched. This CDR3 is built from 14 residues. The CDR3 coding sequence is TGCAGCGTTAAGGACAGGGGACCCTACAATGAGCAGTTCTTC. Translation gives CSVKDRGPYNEQFF.

The CDR3 DNA reads as TGTGCCACCAGCAGAATTAGCGGGAGGGACGTCTACGAGCAGTACTTC. Its translation: CATSRISGRDVYEQYF. The rearrangement uses TRBV15 and TRBJ2-7, with 11 bases identical to TRBD2. Unmatched junction bases numbered 6, after V lost 2 bases and J lost 3 bases. This CDR3 has 16 residues. Germline CDR1 is LNHNV and CDR2 is YYDKDF (reference sequence).

This chain links TRBV5-4 with TRBJ2-3, with D perhaps TRBD1 (5 bases). The CDR3 extends over 13 amino acids. V lost 4 bases and J lost 2, with 8 bases in between. The germline CDR1 and CDR2 sequences are SGHNT and YYREEE (reference sequence). The CDR3 protein is CASSQTDTDTQYF. Here the CDR3 DNA reads TGTGCCAGCAGCCAGACAGACACAGATACGCAGTATTTT. The entire variable domain, with the rest obtained from reference TRBV5-4 and TRBJ2-3, is as follows: ETGVTQSPTHLIKTRGQQVTLRCSSQSGHNTVSWYQQALGQGPQFIFQYYREEENGRGNFPPRFSGLQFPNYSSELNVNALELDDSALYLCASSQTDTDTQYFGPGTRLTVL.

The chain is built from TRBV20-1 and TRBJ2-3, with unresolved D. V lost 5 bases to trimming and J lost 7 bases, with 10 bases between them. CDR1 is DFQATT, CDR2 SNEGSKA, per germline (reference sequence). This CDR3 is built from 11 residues. CDR3 loop: CSAPATNTQYF. CDR3 bases: TGCAGTGCTCCTGCCACTAATACGCAGTATTTT.

J is TRBJ1-2 and V is TRBV19; 10 nucleotides align to TRBD1. The germline V gene has CDR1 LNHDA and CDR2 SQIVND (reference sequence). Trimming took 1 base from V and 2 from J; bases not matched to a gene: 13. This CDR3 contains 19 residues. CDR3 amino acids: CASSIADGTGDYSNYGYTF. The CDR3, as DNA: TGTGCCAGTAGTATAGCTGATGGGACAGGGGATTACTCCAACTATGGCTACACCTTC.

This clone has more than one count but fewer than ten. The chain links TRBV6-5 to TRBJ2-1; 9 nucleotides line up with TRBD2. The germline gives CDR1 MNHEY, CDR2 SVGAGI. The CDR3 contains 15 residues. With 8 bases clipped from V and 6 bases from J, the junction kept 11 bases outside the gene matches. CDR3 coding DNA: TGTGCCAGCCGTCGGATAGCGGGAGTAACCAATGAGCAGTTCTTC. Protein product: CASRRIAGVTNEQFF.

The chain links TRBV5-1 to TRBJ2-1, with a possible D match to TRBD1 (6 bases). Trimming removed 4 bases from V and 4 bases from J, with 24 bases in between. Germline V gives CDR1 SGHRS, CDR2 YFSETQ. The CDR3 has 18 amino acids. The CDR3 region has the DNA TGCGCCAGCAGCCAAGGGGGTAGAACCCCAACGGCGTACAATGAGCAGTTCTTC. Translated, it gives CASSQGGRTPTAYNEQFF.